Included here is one T cell receptor beta chain sequence, with context. The antigen remains undetermined. Sample treatment: over 15 received Ad26.COV2.S at low or high dose, single or two shots; about 5 received placebo; per-sample allocation not given. Day 63 after the first vaccine or placebo injection was the time point for sampling. These data are taken from a study of Ad26.COV2.S vaccination and SARS-CoV-2 variants. Study-wide results and limits: Responses of spike-specific T cells (both CD8+ and CD4+) reportedly showed substantial breadth after vaccination.

The method was immunoSEQ multiplex PCR; TCRdb's version includes in-frame clones alone and lacks a portion of them. The top ten hold 1.5% to 2% of the sample, which has 300,000 to 400,000 clones, around 83% seen once. V was cut by 7 bases and J by 3 bases, with 16 bases left in between. This CDR3 contains 14 residues. The germline CDR1 and CDR2 sequences are LNHDA and SQIVND (reference sequence). V usage is TRBV19 and J usage is TRBJ2-7; possible D gene TRBD1, 7 bases. The sequences come from peripheral blood, collected in a trial of Ad26.COV2.S vaccine versus placebo. This receptor was obtained from a person between 18 and 65 years old who received the Ad26.COV2.S COVID-19 vaccine or a placebo. The CDR3 region is CASKQGGWGYEQYF. DNA of the CDR3: TGTGCCAGTAAGCAGGGGGGTTGGGGCTACGAGCAGTACTTC.